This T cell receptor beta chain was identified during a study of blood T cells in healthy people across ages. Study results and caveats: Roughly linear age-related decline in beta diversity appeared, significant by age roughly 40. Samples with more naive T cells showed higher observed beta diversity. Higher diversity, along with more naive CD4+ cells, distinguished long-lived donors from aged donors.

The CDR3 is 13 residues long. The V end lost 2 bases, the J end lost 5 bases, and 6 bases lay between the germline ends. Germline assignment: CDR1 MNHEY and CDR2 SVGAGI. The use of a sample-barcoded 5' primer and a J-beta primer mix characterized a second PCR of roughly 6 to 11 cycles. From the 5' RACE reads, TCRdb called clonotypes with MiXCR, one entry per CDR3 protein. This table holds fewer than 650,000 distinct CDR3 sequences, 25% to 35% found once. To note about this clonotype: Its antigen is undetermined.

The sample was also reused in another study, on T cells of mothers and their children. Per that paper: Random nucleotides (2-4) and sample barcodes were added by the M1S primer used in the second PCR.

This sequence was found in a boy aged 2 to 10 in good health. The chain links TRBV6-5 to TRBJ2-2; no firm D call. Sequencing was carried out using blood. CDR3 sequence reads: CASSYRPTGELFF. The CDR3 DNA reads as TGTGCCAGCAGTTACCGCCCTACCGGGGAGCTGTTTTTT.